Listed below are T cell receptor beta chains from one sample, sequenced in a study of blood T cell repertoires in COVID-19. Clones were sequenced by immunoSEQ multiplex PCR, and TCRdb holds only the in-frame ones, with some missing. The table shows approximately 190,000 clones, with approximately 84% occurring only once. The source material was peripheral blood. The source of these receptors is a woman aged 70-85 years with active or convalescent COVID-19. Each CDR3 is given with its conserved first and last residue. Clone sizes are given selectively: once, few, many, or a class where the clone is expanded.

V gene	J gene	clone size	CDR3 protein
TRBV2	TRBJ1-1	.	CASGRSDRGNTEAFF
TRBV3-1/TRBV3-2	TRBJ1-1	.	CASSPTTLYGGAFF
TRBV25-1	TRBJ1-1	.	CASRLQVNTEAFF
TRBV27	TRBJ1-1	.	CASSTTGTGAEAFF
TRBV19	TRBJ2-1	.	CASSILTSGTLYNEQFF
TRBV5-1	TRBJ2-5	.	CASSFRETQYF
TRBV6-1	TRBJ1-1	.	CASSERTRGPGSEAFF
TRBV18	TRBJ1-3	.	CASSPGQGNTIYF
TRBV5-4	TRBJ2-5	.	CASSSRQAQETQYF
TRBV4-1	TRBJ2-7	.	CASSLGTGPTYEQYF
TRBV18	TRBJ1-5	.	CASSRDTASNQPQHF
TRBV5-1	TRBJ2-1	.	CASAPGLAENEQFF
TRBV11-2	TRBJ2-2	.	CASSSIRAGELFF
TRBV12-5	TRBJ1-4	.	CASAWGPANEKLFF
TRBV7-2	TRBJ2-7	.	CASSLGLAGTEQYF
TRBV30	TRBJ1-5	few	CAWSQSSEQPQHF
TRBV2	TRBJ2-1	.	CASGGSLLGEQFF
TRBV10-1	TRBJ2-1	.	CASSPSGGPNEQFF
TRBV7-9	TRBJ2-3	.	CASRRTSGGGTDTQYF
TRBV5-6	TRBJ1-6	.	CASSGGTDNSPLHF
TRBV18	TRBJ2-3	.	CASSPPGLAGADTQYF
TRBV3-1/TRBV3-2	TRBJ2-7	.	CASSIQGYEQYF
TRBV7-8	TRBJ2-2	.	CASSSPPWTRLAGELFF
TRBV30	TRBJ2-5	.	CAWAREGGTETQYF
TRBV3-1/TRBV3-2	TRBJ2-1	.	CASSRIRSEQFF